The 29 T cell receptor beta chains below all came from one sample that was sequenced in a study of cytomegalovirus exposure and HLA in healthy donors (dated by TCRdb to about 2017). The library was produced with the immunoSEQ multiplex PCR assay. This immuneACCESS table, as held by TCRdb, lists in-frame sequences with V and J called but not all clones. Of the missing ones, under half trace to an unresolved V gene in checked studies; the others have no known cause. This sample gives a few hundred thousand clones in total; roughly 87% of them show up just once. Together, the top ten hold around 0.88% of the sample. The sample was PBMCs. The receptor source for this set is a man aged 30 to 45 in good health and CMV-seronegative.

The CDR3 DNA reads TGTGCTAGTGGCCGACAGGGAGGTTCTGGGGCCAACGTCCTGACTTTC. It is translated as CASGRQGGSGANVLTF. The chain employs TRBV12-5 and TRBJ2-6; the D gene is possibly TRBD1 (7 bases). The V gene lost 6 bases and the J gene lost 1 base, with 13 bases spanning the gap. The CDR3 totals 16 residues. In germline, CDR1 is LGHNT, CDR2 FRNRAP. The variable domain in full, with the rest retrieved from reference TRBV12-5 and TRBJ2-6, is DARVTQTPRHKVTEMGQEVTMRCQPILGHNTVFWYRQTMMQGLELLAYFRNRAPLDDSGMPKDRFSAEMPDATLATLKIQPSEPRDSAVYFCASGRQGGSGANVLTFGAGSRLTVL.

V is TRBV10-1 and J is TRBJ1-1, with D possibly being TRBD1 (5 bases). The CDR3 contains 14 residues. V lost 3 bases and J 4 bases, leaving 12 bases between the germline ends. Germline CDR1 reads WNHNN; CDR2 reads SYGVQD (reference sequence). CDR3 nucleotides: TGCGCCAGCAGTGATCTCGCGGGGCGCACTGAAGCTTTCTTT. Translating it yields CASSDLAGRTEAFF.

Here the CDR3 reads CASSLAAGTGGYEQYF. DNA for the CDR3: TGTGCCAGCAGCTTAGCCGCCGGGACAGGGGGTTACGAGCAGTACTTC. The rearrangement links TRBV11-2 to TRBJ2-7, with 11 bases that match TRBD1. Trimming removed 1 base from V and 4 bases from J; junction bases left unmatched: 6. CDR1 and CDR2 (germline): SGHAT, FQNNGV. CDR3 length: 16 residues.

CDR3 DNA sequence: TGTGCCAGCAGTTACGGAGGGGACCGGGGTGACGAGCAGTACTTC. Translated, it gives CASSYGGDRGDEQYF. This rearrangement joins TRBV6-5 to TRBJ2-7; TRBD2 might be the D (6 bases). V lost 2 bases and J 5 bases, leaving 16 bases between the germline ends. CDR1 and CDR2 from the germline V gene are MNHEY and SVGAGI. The CDR3 spans 15 residues.

V is TRBV27 and J is TRBJ1-4; a weak D match, TRBD1 (5 bases). Germline CDR1 is MNHEY and CDR2 is SMNVEV (reference sequence). The CDR3 spans 14 residues. Trimming cost V 4 bases and J 5 bases, with 11 bases left between them. CDR3 loop: CASSYQGVNEKLFF. CDR3 nucleotide sequence: TGTGCCAGCAGTTATCAGGGCGTCAATGAAAAACTGTTTTTT.

The V gene is TRBV2, the J gene TRBJ2-7; TRBD2 matches 13 bases. Germline V lookup: CDR1 SNHLY, CDR2 FYNNEI. J gave up 4 bases and V 6 bases, and 3 bases lay outside the gene matches. This CDR3 is built from 14 residues. CDR3: CASSPGLAGYEQYF. CDR3 DNA: TGTGCCAGCAGCCCGGGACTAGCGGGATACGAGCAGTACTTC.

The chain carries TRBV6-5 and TRBJ1-1, with TRBD1 identical over 8 bases. Germline values: CDR1 MNHEY, CDR2 SVGAGI. This CDR3 has 13 amino acids. The trim removed 4 bases at V and 6 bases at J, leaving 4 bases unmatched. This CDR3 reads CASSSGGDAEAFF. The DNA for the CDR3 is TGTGCCAGCAGTTCAGGGGGCGACGCTGAAGCTTTCTTT.

The rearrangement links TRBV6-5 to TRBJ1-5; TRBD1 agrees at 9 bases. The CDR3 consists of 14 residues. The germline V gene encodes CDR1 MNHEY and CDR2 SVGAGI. V gave up 6 bases and J gave up 5 bases; unmatched junction bases: 5. In DNA, the CDR3 is TGTGCCAGCAGCTCGACAGGGGGATATCAGCCCCAGCATTTT. Amino acids: CASSSTGGYQPQHF.

This clone appeared a single time. This chain connects TRBV7-9 to TRBJ2-4; D might be TRBD2 (6 bases). Germline V CDR1 and CDR2: SEHNR, FQNEAQ (reference sequence). With 2 bases removed from V and 0 bases from J, the gap between germline ends came to 11 bases. This CDR3 comprises 16 residues. The CDR3 nucleotides read TGTGCCAGCAGCTTATTACCGCGGGAAGCCAAAAACATTCAGTACTTC. This encodes CASSLLPREAKNIQYF.

This clone was seen only once. This rearrangement joins TRBV7-2 to TRBJ2-7; TRBD2 is a possible D gene (7 bases). Looked up from germline, CDR1 is SGHTA and CDR2 is FQGNSA. The ends were cut back, 4 bases at V and 2 bases at J, with 9 bases in the middle. The CDR3 spans 13 residues. CDR3 in DNA: TGTGCCAGCAGCTGGGAGGGGGCCTACGAGCAGTACTTC. It codes for CASSWEGAYEQYF.

The chain recombines TRBV19 with TRBJ1-5, with 10 nucleotides matching TRBD1. The CDR3 covers 17 residues. Germline V gene data show CDR1 as LNHDA and CDR2 as SQIVND (reference sequence). The ends lost 4 bases at V and 2 bases at J; junction bases unmatched: 8. CDR3 in amino acids: CASSTDRGAFGNQPQHF. The CDR3, as DNA: TGTGCCAGTAGTACGGACAGGGGGGCCTTTGGCAATCAGCCCCAGCATTTT.

The CDR3 nucleotides are TGCGCCAGCAGCGGCGGGGACAGGGGGAACACTGAAGCTTTCTTT. The encoded protein is CASSGGDRGNTEAFF. The chain joins TRBV5-1 to TRBJ1-1, with 10 bases fitting TRBD1. In germline, CDR1 is SGHRS, CDR2 YFSETQ. Germline trimming cut 4 bases from V and 1 base from J; bases unmatched to any gene: 4. This CDR3 has 15 residues.

Comment on this clone: Germline is not matched at one junction end, which may reflect a read error. The chain recombines TRBV6-5 with TRBJ1-1, with TRBD1 identical over 10 bases. The CDR3 length is 11 residues. CDR1 is MNHEY, CDR2 SVGAGI, per germline. CDR3 nucleotides: TGTGCCAGCAGTTATGGGACAGGGGACGTTTTT. It codes for CASSYGTGDVF.

The CDR3 loop reads CASSSGVNQPQHF. CDR3 sequence (DNA): TGTGCCAGCAGTTCTGGAGTGAATCAGCCCCAGCATTTT. The rearrangement joins TRBV6-6 to TRBJ1-5, with D hard to call. The CDR3 extends over 13 amino acids. V lost 4 bases and J lost 4, with 8 bases in between. From germline, CDR1 is MNHNY and CDR2 SVGAGI (reference sequence).

This CDR3 reads CASSQDRQRGTDTQYF. In DNA form, the CDR3 reads TGCGCCAGCAGCCAAGACAGGCAGCGGGGCACAGATACGCAGTATTTT. The chain employs TRBV4-1 and TRBJ2-3, with D maybe TRBD2 (6 bases). Per germline, CDR1 MGHRA and CDR2 YSYEKL. With 0 bases removed from V and 1 base from J, the gap between germline ends came to 11 bases. The CDR3 runs to 16 residues.

The chain links TRBV4-1 to TRBJ1-1; 7 bases are a match to TRBD1. The germline V gene encodes CDR1 MGHRA and CDR2 YSYEKL. The CDR3 consists of 16 residues. V lost 4 bases, J lost 1 base, and 9 bases stayed unmatched. The CDR3 DNA is TGCGCCAGCAGCCCTGGACAGGTTCTGAAGAACACTGAAGCTTTCTTT. As protein: CASSPGQVLKNTEAFF.

The J gene is TRBJ2-7, the V gene TRBV29-1; TRBD1 aligns across 7 bases. Germline V gene lookup returns CDR1 SQVTM and CDR2 ANQGSEA. After removal of 7 bases from V and 1 base from J, the junction contained 7 bases not matched to a gene. CDR3 length equals 13 residues. The CDR3 reads CSATMTGSYEQYF. CDR3 nucleotides: TGCAGCGCCACCATGACAGGGTCCTACGAGCAGTACTTC.

The chain's CDR3 is CASSSRILLAGDTPYEQYF. DNA of the CDR3: TGTGCCAGCAGCTCACGCATTCTACTGGCGGGGGATACCCCCTACGAGCAGTACTTC. V gene TRBV13 combines with J gene TRBJ2-7; 7 nucleotides agree with TRBD2. Looked up from germline, CDR1 is PRHDT and CDR2 is FYEKMQ (reference sequence). V shed 4 bases, J shed 2 bases, and the junction held 20 bases outside the gene matches. The CDR3 is 19 amino acids. Full variable domain (rest looked up from reference TRBV13 and TRBJ2-7): AAGVIQSPRHLIKEKRETATLKCYPIPRHDTVYWYQQGPGQDPQFLISFYEKMQSDKGSIPDRFSAQQFSDYHSELNMSSLELGDSALYFCASSSRILLAGDTPYEQYFGPGTRLTVT.

J is TRBJ2-7 and V is TRBV6-5; maybe TRBD1 (5 bases). The CDR3 extends over 15 amino acids. The germline V gene encodes CDR1 MNHEY and CDR2 SVGAGI. Trimming left V 0 bases short and J 5 bases short, with 14 bases between. The CDR3 protein is CASSYSTQAMDEQYF. CDR3 sequence (DNA): TGTGCCAGCAGTTACTCGACACAGGCTATGGACGAGCAGTACTTC.

The V gene is TRBV11-2, the J gene TRBJ2-7; 9 bases fit TRBD1. Germline CDR1 and CDR2: SGHAT and FQNNGV. V was clipped by 1 base and J by 6 bases; unmatched bases: 7. The CDR3 spans 15 residues. The CDR3 nucleotides read TGTGCCAGCAGCTTAGTCATCGGGACAGGGAGCGAGCAGTACTTC. This translates into CASSLVIGTGSEQYF.

The rearrangement joins TRBV19 to TRBJ1-5, with a tentative D call TRBD1 (6 bases). There are 13 residues in the CDR3. The V end was cut by 10 bases, the J end by 4 bases, with 14 bases between. The germline V gene has CDR1 LNHDA and CDR2 SQIVND (reference sequence). This chain's CDR3 is CATGHLANQPQHF. The DNA of the CDR3 is TGTGCCACGGGACACCTAGCTAATCAGCCCCAGCATTTT.

This clone is medium-sized in the sample. The chain has TRBV5-1 and TRBJ1-2; D gene ambiguous. CDR3 length equals 13 residues. CDR1 and CDR2 from the germline V gene are SGHRS and YFSETQ. The V end lost 2 bases, the J end lost 2 bases, and 7 bases lay between the germline ends. The CDR3 spells CASSFDINYGYTF. CDR3 in DNA: TGCGCCAGCAGCTTCGACATAAACTATGGCTACACCTTC.

This clone was seen only once. This rearrangement joins TRBV7-2 to TRBJ1-1; D is unresolved. The CDR3 is 14 amino acids. CDR1 and CDR2 (germline): SGHTA, FQGNSA. The V end was cut by 1 base, the J end by 1 base, with 7 bases between. This chain's CDR3 is CASSLGAGNTEAFF. The CDR3 DNA follows: TGTGCCAGCAGCTTAGGAGCGGGGAACACTGAAGCTTTCTTT.

V and J are TRBV11-2 and TRBJ2-3; D may be TRBD1 (5 bases). Trimming took off 3 bases at V and 2 bases at J, with 9 bases between the two ends. Germline CDR1 is SGHAT and CDR2 is FQNNGV. The CDR3 totals 14 residues. The CDR3 nucleotides read TGTGCCAGCAGCTTCACAGGATACACAGATACGCAGTATTTT. Translating it yields CASSFTGYTDTQYF. The full variable domain, its missing parts supplied by reference TRBV11-2 and TRBJ2-3, is EAGVAQSPRYKIIEKRQSVAFWCNPISGHATLYWYQQILGQGPKLLIQFQNNGVVDDSQLPKDRFSAERLKGVDSTLKIQPAKLEDSAVYLCASSFTGYTDTQYFGPGTRLTVL.

The rearrangement joins TRBV1 to TRBJ2-4; the table's D call, TRBD2, has no DNA check behind it. TRBV1 is a known pseudogene. The CDR3 extends over 18 amino acids. CDR3 coding DNA: TGCACCAGCAGCCTGACTAGCGGGGGGGGTCTAGCCAAAAACATTCAGTACTTC. Translation: CTSSLTSGGGLAKNIQYF.

This chain connects TRBV4-3 to TRBJ2-3; 9 bases match TRBD2. This CDR3 has 16 residues. From germline, CDR1 is LGHNA and CDR2 YSLEER. With V trimmed by 4 bases and J by 4 bases, 9 bases remained unmatched. DNA for the CDR3: TGCGCCAGCAGCCCAACCATAGCGGGGGTGCCAGATACGCAGTATTTT. Translating it yields CASSPTIAGVPDTQYF.

The rearrangement uses TRBV27 and TRBJ1-2; 10 positions match TRBD1. The CDR3 has 15 residues. The V and J ends lost 6 bases and 6 bases, in that order; junction bases with no gene match: 10. Germline V gene data show CDR1 as MNHEY and CDR2 as SMNVEV (reference sequence). CDR3 region: CASSLTDRGIDGYTF. The CDR3, as DNA: TGTGCCAGCAGCCTTACGGACAGGGGGATTGATGGCTACACCTTC.

The V and J genes are TRBV27 and TRBJ2-2; D possibly corresponds to TRBD1 (5 bases). V lost 2 bases, J lost 1 base, and 11 bases lay in between. Germline V gene lookup returns CDR1 MNHEY and CDR2 SMNVEV (reference sequence). This CDR3 is built from 16 residues. This chain's CDR3 is CASSLGAGWNTGELFF. The CDR3, as DNA: TGTGCCAGCAGTTTAGGCGCAGGGTGGAACACCGGGGAGCTGTTTTTT.

The chain recombines TRBV19 with TRBJ2-1, with D hard to call. Germline V gene sequence: CDR1 LNHDA, CDR2 SQIVND (reference sequence). The CDR3 sequence is 13 residues long. With 1 base removed from V and 10 bases from J, the gap between germline ends came to 11 bases. CDR3 loop: CASSIGSGGEQFF. The CDR3, as DNA: TGTGCCAGTAGTATAGGGTCGGGTGGCGAGCAGTTCTTC.